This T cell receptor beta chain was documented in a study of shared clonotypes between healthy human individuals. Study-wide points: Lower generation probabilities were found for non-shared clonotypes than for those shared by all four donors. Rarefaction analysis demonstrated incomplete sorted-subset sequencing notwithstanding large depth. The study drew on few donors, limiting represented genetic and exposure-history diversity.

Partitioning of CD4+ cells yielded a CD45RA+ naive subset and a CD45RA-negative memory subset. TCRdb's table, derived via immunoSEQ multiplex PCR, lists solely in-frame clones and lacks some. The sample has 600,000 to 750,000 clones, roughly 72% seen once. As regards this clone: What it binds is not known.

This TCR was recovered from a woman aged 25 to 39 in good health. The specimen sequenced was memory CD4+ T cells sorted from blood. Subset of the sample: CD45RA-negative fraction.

The CDR3 DNA sequence: TGCGCCAGCAGCCAAGGATCCAGTCAGCCCCAGCATTTT. Amino acids: CASSQGSSQPQHF. The chain carries TRBV4-1 and TRBJ1-5; D gene uncertain. V shed 1 base and J shed 6 bases, with 7 bases lying between them. There are 13 residues in the CDR3. CDR1 is MGHRA and CDR2 is YSYEKL in the germline V gene.